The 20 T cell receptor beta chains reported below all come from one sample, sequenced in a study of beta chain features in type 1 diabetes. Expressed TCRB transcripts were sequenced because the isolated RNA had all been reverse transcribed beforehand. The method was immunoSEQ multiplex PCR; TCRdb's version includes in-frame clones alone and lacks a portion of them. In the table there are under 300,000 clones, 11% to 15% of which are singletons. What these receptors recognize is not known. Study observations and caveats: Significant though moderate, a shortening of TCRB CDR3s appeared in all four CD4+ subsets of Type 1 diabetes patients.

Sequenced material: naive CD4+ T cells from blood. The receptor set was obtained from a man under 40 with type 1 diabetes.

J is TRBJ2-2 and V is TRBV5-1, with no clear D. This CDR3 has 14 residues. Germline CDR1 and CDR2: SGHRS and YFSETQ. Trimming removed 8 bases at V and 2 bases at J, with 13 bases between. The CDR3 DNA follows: TGCGCCAGTAAAGTACAGAGTAACACCGGGGAGCTGTTTTTT. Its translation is CASKVQSNTGELFF.

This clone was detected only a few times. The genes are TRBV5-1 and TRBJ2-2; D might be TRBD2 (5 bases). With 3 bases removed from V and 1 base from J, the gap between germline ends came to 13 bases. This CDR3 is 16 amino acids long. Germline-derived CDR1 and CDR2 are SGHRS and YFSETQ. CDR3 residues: CASSSSGGLNTGELFF. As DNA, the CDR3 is TGCGCCAGCAGCTCCAGCGGAGGCCTGAACACCGGGGAGCTGTTTTTT.

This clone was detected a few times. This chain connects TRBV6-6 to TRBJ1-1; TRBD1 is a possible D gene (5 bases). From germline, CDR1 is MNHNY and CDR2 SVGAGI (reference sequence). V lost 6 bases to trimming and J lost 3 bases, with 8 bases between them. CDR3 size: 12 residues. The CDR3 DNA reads TGTGCCAGCAGCACAGGATACACTGAAGCTTTCTTT. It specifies CASSTGYTEAFF.

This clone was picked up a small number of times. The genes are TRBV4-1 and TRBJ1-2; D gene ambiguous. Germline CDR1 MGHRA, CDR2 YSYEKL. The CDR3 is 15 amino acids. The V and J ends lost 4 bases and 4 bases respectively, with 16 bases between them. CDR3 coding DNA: TGCGCCAGCAGCCTGTCGACTGTGGATGTCTATGGCTACACCTTC. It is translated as CASSLSTVDVYGYTF.

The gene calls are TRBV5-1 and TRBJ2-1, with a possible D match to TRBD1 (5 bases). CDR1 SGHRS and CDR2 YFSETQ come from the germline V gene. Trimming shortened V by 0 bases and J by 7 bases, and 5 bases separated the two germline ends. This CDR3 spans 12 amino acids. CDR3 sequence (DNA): TGCGCCAGCAGCTTGGGACAGAATGAGCAGTTCTTC. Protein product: CASSLGQNEQFF.

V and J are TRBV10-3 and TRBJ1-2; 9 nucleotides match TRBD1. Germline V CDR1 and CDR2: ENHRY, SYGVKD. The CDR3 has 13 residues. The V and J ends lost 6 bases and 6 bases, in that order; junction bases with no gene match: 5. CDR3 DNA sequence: TGTGCCATCAGATCACAGGGGGCGGATGGCTACACCTTC. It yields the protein CAIRSQGADGYTF.

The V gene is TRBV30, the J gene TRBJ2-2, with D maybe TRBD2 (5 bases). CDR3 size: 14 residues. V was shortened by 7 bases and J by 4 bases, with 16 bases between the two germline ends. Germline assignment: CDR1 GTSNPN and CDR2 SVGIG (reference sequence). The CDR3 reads CASLEVVPTGELFF. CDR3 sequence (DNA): TGTGCCTCTTTGGAGGTAGTTCCCACCGGGGAGCTGTTTTTT.

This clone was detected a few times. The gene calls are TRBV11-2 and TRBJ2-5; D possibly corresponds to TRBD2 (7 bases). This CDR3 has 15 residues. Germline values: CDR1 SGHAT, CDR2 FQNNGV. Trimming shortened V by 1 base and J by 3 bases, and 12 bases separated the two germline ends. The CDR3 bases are TGTGCCAGCAGCTTAGGTGCGGGGGCGAAAGAGACCCAGTACTTC. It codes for CASSLGAGAKETQYF.

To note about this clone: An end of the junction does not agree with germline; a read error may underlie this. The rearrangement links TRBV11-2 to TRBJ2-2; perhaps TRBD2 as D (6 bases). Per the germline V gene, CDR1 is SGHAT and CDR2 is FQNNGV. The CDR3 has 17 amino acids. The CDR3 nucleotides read TGTGCCAGCAGCTTGCGGGGAAAGGGGCAGAACGCCGGGGAGCTGTTTTTT. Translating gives CASSLRGKGQNAGELFF.

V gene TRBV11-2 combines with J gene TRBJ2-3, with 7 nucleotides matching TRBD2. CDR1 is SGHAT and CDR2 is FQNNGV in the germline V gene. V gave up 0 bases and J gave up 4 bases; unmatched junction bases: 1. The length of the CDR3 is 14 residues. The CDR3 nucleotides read TGTGCCAGCAGCTTAGATCTAGCGGCAGATACGCAGTATTTT. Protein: CASSLDLAADTQYF.

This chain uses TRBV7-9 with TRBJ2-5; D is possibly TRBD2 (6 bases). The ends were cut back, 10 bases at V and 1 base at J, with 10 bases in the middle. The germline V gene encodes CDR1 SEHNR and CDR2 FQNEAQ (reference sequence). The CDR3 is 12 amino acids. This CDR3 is CATAGPQETQYF. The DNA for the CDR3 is TGTGCCACCGCGGGGCCCCAAGAGACCCAGTACTTC.

The DNA for the CDR3 is TGTGCCAGCAGGGCCACAGGGCAAGAGACCCAGTACTTC. This codes for CASRATGQETQYF. The rearrangement uses TRBV2 and TRBJ2-5; weak D call: TRBD1 (6 bases). This CDR3 has 13 residues. CDR1 is SNHLY, CDR2 FYNNEI, per germline. Trimming pared 6 bases from V and 2 bases from J, leaving 10 bases between.

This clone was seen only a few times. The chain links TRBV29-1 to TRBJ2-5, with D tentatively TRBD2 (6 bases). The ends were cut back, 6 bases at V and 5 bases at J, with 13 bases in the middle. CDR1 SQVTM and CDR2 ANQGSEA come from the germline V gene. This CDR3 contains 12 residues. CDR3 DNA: TGCAGCGTAATGCGTGGGGGGGAGACCCAGTACTTC. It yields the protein CSVMRGGETQYF.

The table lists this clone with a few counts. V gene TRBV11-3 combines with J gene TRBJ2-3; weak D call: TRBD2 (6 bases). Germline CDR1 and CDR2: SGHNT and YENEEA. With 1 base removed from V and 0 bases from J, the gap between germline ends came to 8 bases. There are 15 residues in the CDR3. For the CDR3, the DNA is TGTGCCAGCAGCTTAGGCGGGGCTAGCACAGATACGCAGTATTTT. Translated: CASSLGGASTDTQYF.

The CDR3 DNA reads TGTGCCAGTAGTGCGAGGGACAGGAAGATCCAAGAGACCCAGTACTTC. Its protein product is CASSARDRKIQETQYF. The chain joins TRBV19 to TRBJ2-5, with 8 bases aligning to TRBD1. Per germline, CDR1 LNHDA and CDR2 SQIVND (reference sequence). The CDR3 consists of 16 residues. The junction had 9 bases not matched to a gene; V was cut back by 5 bases and J by 1 base.

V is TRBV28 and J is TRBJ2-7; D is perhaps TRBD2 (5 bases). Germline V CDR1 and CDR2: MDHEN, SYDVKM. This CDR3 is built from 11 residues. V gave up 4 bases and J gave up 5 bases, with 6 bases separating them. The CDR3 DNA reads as TGTGCCAGCAGTTCGGGGAACGAGCAGTACTTC. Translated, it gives CASSSGNEQYF. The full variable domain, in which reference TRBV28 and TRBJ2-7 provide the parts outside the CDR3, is DVKVTQSSRYLVKRTGEKVFLECVQDMDHENMFWYRQDPGLGLRLIYFSYDVKMKEKGDIPEGYSVSREKKERFSLILESASTNQTSMYLCASSSGNEQYFGPGTRLTVT.

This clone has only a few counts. This CDR3 reads CSANPLASTDTQYF. Here the CDR3 DNA reads TGCAGCGCCAACCCCCTAGCTAGCACAGATACGCAGTATTTT. J is TRBJ2-3 and V is TRBV29-1; maybe TRBD2 (5 bases). The CDR3 has 14 amino acids. Trimming stripped 7 bases from V and 0 bases from J, with 14 bases between. Looked up from germline, CDR1 is SQVTM and CDR2 is ANQGSEA.

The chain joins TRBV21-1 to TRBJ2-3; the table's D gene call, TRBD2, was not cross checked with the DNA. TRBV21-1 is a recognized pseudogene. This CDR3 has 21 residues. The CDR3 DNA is TGTGCCAGCAGCAAAGCGCTGGCTAGCGGGGGCCGATTGGTGAACGCAGATACGCAGTATTTT. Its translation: CASSKALASGGRLVNADTQYF.

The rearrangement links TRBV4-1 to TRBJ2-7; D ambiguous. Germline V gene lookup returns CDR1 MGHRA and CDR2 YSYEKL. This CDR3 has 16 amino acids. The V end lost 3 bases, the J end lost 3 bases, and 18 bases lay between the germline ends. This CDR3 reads CASSQGSLLLGYEQYF. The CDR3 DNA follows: TGCGCCAGCAGCCAGGGTTCCCTCCTCCTAGGCTACGAGCAGTACTTC.

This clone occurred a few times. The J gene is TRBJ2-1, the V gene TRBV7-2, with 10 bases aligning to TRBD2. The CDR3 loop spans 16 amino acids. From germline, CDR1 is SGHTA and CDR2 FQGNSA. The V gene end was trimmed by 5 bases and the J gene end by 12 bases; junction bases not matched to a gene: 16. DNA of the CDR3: TGTGCCAGCAGCCCGAGGGCTAGCGGGAGAGATGGCGGGCAGTTCTTC. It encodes CASSPRASGRDGGQFF.